This T cell receptor (beta chain) was sequenced in a study of T cell responses to AZD1222 COVID-19 vaccine. Profiled with immunoSEQ multiplex PCR; TCRdb holds only in-frame clones, not every one. The table includes about 59,000 clones, approximately 89% detected once. The study's findings and limits: Reportedly, nearly half the spike-specific TCRs target unmutated variant regions.

As regards this clone: Its antigen is not identified.

Per the germline V gene, CDR1 is MNHNY and CDR2 is SVGAGI (reference sequence). The CDR3 extends over 13 amino acids. V dropped 2 bases and J dropped 4 bases, with 9 bases sitting between them. Source: peripheral blood, taken 28 days after the second AZD1222 dose. The rearrangement uses TRBV6-6 and TRBJ2-7, with D hard to call. The TCR sequence derives from an adult who received the AZD1222 COVID-19 vaccine. CDR3: CASSYTKGYEQYF. CDR3 in DNA: TGTGCCAGCAGTTACACGAAAGGTTACGAGCAGTACTTC.